Listed below are T cell receptor beta chains from one sample, sequenced in a study of early T cells in non-severe SARS-CoV-2 infection. TCRdb re-called the 5' RACE reads with MiXCR, one entry per CDR3 protein. The sample lists about 59,000 distinct CDR3 sequences; under 15% were seen once. Sequenced: whole blood. These receptors all come from an adult who was a healthcare worker with PCR-confirmed SARS-CoV-2 infection or an uninfected control (not recorded which). The CDR3 runs from the conserved cysteine through the conserved F or W. The D gene is left open where the match is weak. Some rows mark clone size as missing; the rest say once, few, many or name a class of expanded clone.

J gene | V gene | D gene | clone size | CDR3 protein | CDR3 DNA
TRBJ1-4 | TRBV6-6 | TRBD1 | - | CASSRTGIGEKLFF | TGTGCCAGCAGTCGGACAGGGATCGGGGAAAAACTGTTTTTT
TRBJ2-3 | TRBV5-4 | - | few | CASSPATDTQYF | TGTGCCAGCAGCCCTGCCACAGATACGCAGTATTTT
TRBJ2-7 | TRBV12-3/TRBV12-4 | TRBD2 | - | CASRLTSYYEQYF | TGTGCCAGCAGGCTGACTAGCTACTACGAGCAGTACTTC
TRBJ2-5 | TRBV2 | - | few | CASSGQPGAQETQYF | TGTGCCAGCAGCGGACAGCCTGGGGCCCAAGAGACCCAGTACTTC
TRBJ2-7 | TRBV5-4 | TRBD1 | - | CASSPTGRGYEQYF | TGTGCCAGCAGCCCGACAGGGAGAGGCTACGAGCAGTACTTC
TRBJ2-2 | TRBV7-9 | - | - | CASSRSANTGELFF | TGTGCCAGCAGCCGGAGCGCCAACACCGGGGAGCTGTTTTTT
TRBJ1-6 | TRBV6-6 | TRBD1 | few | CASSLGDRESPLHF | TGTGCCAGCAGTCTTGGAGACAGGGAGTCACCCCTCCACTTT
TRBJ1-5 | TRBV18 | TRBD1 | few | CASSQTGLGNQPQHF | TGTGCCAGCTCCCAGACAGGGCTCGGCAATCAGCCCCAGCATTTT
TRBJ1-2 | TRBV12-5 | - | - | CASGHRANYGYTF | TGTGCTAGTGGTCACAGGGCTAACTATGGCTACACCTTC
TRBJ2-5 | TRBV7-2 | TRBD2 | - | CASSTRGAPGETQYF | TGTGCCAGCAGTACGCGGGGGGCCCCGGGGGAGACCCAGTACTTC
TRBJ2-1 | TRBV20-1 | TRBD1 | - | CSAAGTEPYNEQFF | TGCAGTGCTGCCGGGACAGAACCCTACAATGAGCAGTTCTTC
TRBJ2-1 | TRBV9 | - | few | CASSPVVYRTQDQINEQFF | TGTGCCAGCAGCCCCGTGGTCTACCGGACACAGGATCAGATCAATGAGCAGTTCTTC
TRBJ2-2 | TRBV10-2 | - | many | CASSEWDGRNTGELFF | TGCGCCAGCAGTGAGTGGGACGGGCGGAACACCGGGGAGCTGTTTTTT
TRBJ2-3 | TRBV29-1 | - | few | CSVSKGGTGTDTQYF | TGCAGCGTTTCGAAGGGGGGGACAGGCACAGATACGCAGTATTTT
TRBJ2-3 | TRBV19 | - | many | CASSIEWANTDTQYF | TGTGCCAGTAGTATAGAATGGGCCAACACAGATACGCAGTATTTT
TRBJ1-1 | TRBV7-9 | - | few | CASSPPVFGKNTEAFF | TGTGCCAGCAGCCCCCCGGTTTTCGGGAAGAACACTGAAGCTTTCTTT
TRBJ1-1 | TRBV4-1 | - | many | CASSQGGLFMNTEAFF | TGCGCCAGCAGCCAAGGAGGACTTTTCATGAACACTGAAGCTTTCTTT
TRBJ1-1 | TRBV6-5 | - | few | CASSPFNTNTEAFF | TGTGCCAGCAGTCCCTTCAACACGAACACTGAAGCTTTCTTT
TRBJ2-3 | TRBV11-2 | - | many | CASSPGPLGTDTQYF | TGTGCCAGCAGCCCAGGCCCCTTGGGCACAGATACGCAGTATTTT
TRBJ2-3 | TRBV7-4 | TRBD1 | few | CASSLAAAGGGGDTQYF | TGTGCCAGCAGCTTAGCGGCGGCAGGGGGCGGTGGAGATACGCAGTATTTT
TRBJ2-5 | TRBV7-6 | TRBD1 | few | CASSPRQGAETQYF | TGTGCCAGCAGCCCAAGACAGGGAGCGGAGACCCAGTACTTC
TRBJ2-1 | TRBV18 | - | few | CASSPSTDLQQFF | TGTGCCAGCTCACCGTCGACAGATCTTCAGCAGTTCTTC
TRBJ2-1 | TRBV5-1 | - | few | CASSLRDTYNEQFF | TGCGCCAGCAGCCTTCGGGATACCTACAATGAGCAGTTCTTC
TRBJ2-2 | TRBV7-9 | - | once | CASSLEGFAGELFF | TGTGCCAGCAGCTTAGAGGGTTTCGCCGGGGAGCTGTTTTTT
TRBJ1-2 | TRBV5-1 | - | many | CASSLEGGYTF | TGCGCCAGCAGCTTGGAAGGGGGCTACACCTTC
TRBJ1-3 | TRBV18 | TRBD1 | - | CASVPGTGFHTIYF | TGTGCCAGCGTACCCGGGACAGGGTTTCACACCATATATTTT
TRBJ1-2 | TRBV14 | - | - | CASSQGRERGYTF | TGTGCCAGCAGCCAAGGCAGGGAGAGGGGCTACACCTTC
TRBJ1-2 | TRBV30 | - | - | CAGTPPLWGYGYTF | TGTGCGGGGACCCCGCCATTGTGGGGGTATGGCTACACCTTC
TRBJ2-1 | TRBV6-4 | - | - | CASSPPGLRYNEQFF | TGTGCCAGCAGCCCCCCCGGGTTGAGATACAATGAGCAGTTCTTC
TRBJ2-5 | TRBV11-2 | TRBD1 | many | CASSIRGTKETQYF | TGTGCCAGCAGCATCAGGGGGACGAAAGAGACCCAGTACTTC
TRBJ2-1 | TRBV9 | TRBD2 | - | CASSVLAGGPNEQFF | TGTGCCAGCAGCGTTTTAGCGGGGGGCCCGAATGAGCAGTTCTTC
TRBJ1-2 | TRBV30 | - | few | CAWATDYGYTF | TGTGCCTGGGCCACAGACTATGGCTACACCTTC
TRBJ2-7 | TRBV29-1 | - | few | CSFQGGYEQYF | TGCAGCTTCCAAGGGGGCTACGAGCAGTACTTC
TRBJ1-1 | TRBV12-3/TRBV12-4 | - | - | CASSPLRLTVNTEAFF | TGTGCCAGCAGTCCCCTCAGACTGACAGTGAACACTGAAGCTTTCTTT
TRBJ2-5 | TRBV7-9 | - | - | CASRPKGGRQETQYF | TGTGCCAGCAGACCTAAAGGAGGGCGTCAAGAGACCCAGTACTTC